These T cell receptor beta chains were read from a single sample in a study of T cells expressing NK-cell markers. From its re-call of the 5' RACE reads, TCRdb lists each CDR3 protein once, without DNA. The listing contains about 460,000 distinct CDR3 sequences. The sample comprised blood T cells: a sorted CD56 or NKG2C T cell subset, CD4+ or CD8+ T cells, or bulk PBMC T cells (not recorded which). These receptors were taken from a woman between 50 and 59 years old in good health. Each CDR3 is given with its conserved first and last residue. Fields, in order: J gene, V gene, CDR3 protein.

TRBJ2-3 TRBV10-1 CASSGQGYDTQYF
TRBJ1-1 TRBV20-1 CSARKGAARMNTEAFF
TRBJ2-4 TRBV7-9 CASSLTLGGGVAKNIQYF
TRBJ2-5 TRBV5-1 CASSLAGRGDETQYF
TRBJ2-6 TRBV29-1 CSVEDARGSSGANVLTF
TRBJ2-5 TRBV5-1 CASSRLSQVETQYF
TRBJ2-1 TRBV6-2/TRBV6-3 CASILAGGSEQFF
TRBJ2-3 TRBV9 CASSTGLASTDTQYF
TRBJ1-6 TRBV9 CASSSPETGTDNSPLHF
TRBJ2-5 TRBV20-1 CSARVTSLETQYF
TRBJ1-1 TRBV24-1 CATGMSGGRGEAFF
TRBJ2-3 TRBV6-2/TRBV6-3 CASSYRSGLAGTDTQYF
TRBJ2-3 TRBV5-1 CASSPSRASYTQYF
TRBJ2-2 TRBV11-2 CASRPANTGELFF
TRBJ2-5 TRBV7-7 CASSPFTTRRETQYF
TRBJ2-2 TRBV12-3/TRBV12-4 CASTVFWQGVTGELFF
TRBJ1-2 TRBV7-8 CASSQGQGRDGYTF
TRBJ2-6 TRBV7-2 CASSLEPIGNVLTF
TRBJ1-2 TRBV29-1 CSVASVRGLSNYGYTF
TRBJ2-7 TRBV7-9 CASSSTPLGQGAYEQYF
TRBJ2-2 TRBV5-8 CASSARLAGFTGELFF
TRBJ2-7 TRBV27 CASSPGLAGGREYF
TRBJ2-1 TRBV24-1 CATSGRTSFGEQFF
TRBJ1-6 TRBV9 CASSDGQEGAPLHF
TRBJ2-5 TRBV24-1 CATSDTGVLSETQYF
TRBJ1-1 TRBV5-1 CASTPRGQRTEAFF
TRBJ1-3 TRBV9 CASSGGAPTGGNTIYF
TRBJ1-1 TRBV29-1 CSVVNRRTENTEAFF
TRBJ1-1 TRBV18 CASSRGRDRGNTEAFF
TRBJ1-5 TRBV5-6 CASSLKSPLDSNQPQHF
TRBJ2-3 TRBV10-3 CASGSGYTDTQYF
TRBJ2-2 TRBV5-1 CASSARTRSFTGELFF
TRBJ1-2 TRBV5-1 CASSLAPILGQNYGYTF
TRBJ2-7 TRBV19 CASSGQGLFYEQYF
TRBJ2-2 TRBV7-8 CASSSLRVTGELFF
TRBJ2-4 TRBV4-1 CASSQGGVGKNIQYF
TRBJ2-1 TRBV24-1 CATSDLRFGGNEQFF
TRBJ2-1 TRBV20-1 CSALLSRGYNEQFF
TRBJ1-1 TRBV9 CASSANRGKHTEAFF
TRBJ2-7 TRBV30 CAWRISGVYEQYF
TRBJ1-2 TRBV6-1 CASIGQGARGYTF
TRBJ2-2 TRBV7-2 CASSVVGITGELFF
TRBJ1-5 TRBV18 CASSPKPGQEHF
TRBJ2-1 TRBV9 CASSVIAGASSNEQFF
TRBJ2-1 TRBV7-8 CASSFTPTGSSYNEQFF